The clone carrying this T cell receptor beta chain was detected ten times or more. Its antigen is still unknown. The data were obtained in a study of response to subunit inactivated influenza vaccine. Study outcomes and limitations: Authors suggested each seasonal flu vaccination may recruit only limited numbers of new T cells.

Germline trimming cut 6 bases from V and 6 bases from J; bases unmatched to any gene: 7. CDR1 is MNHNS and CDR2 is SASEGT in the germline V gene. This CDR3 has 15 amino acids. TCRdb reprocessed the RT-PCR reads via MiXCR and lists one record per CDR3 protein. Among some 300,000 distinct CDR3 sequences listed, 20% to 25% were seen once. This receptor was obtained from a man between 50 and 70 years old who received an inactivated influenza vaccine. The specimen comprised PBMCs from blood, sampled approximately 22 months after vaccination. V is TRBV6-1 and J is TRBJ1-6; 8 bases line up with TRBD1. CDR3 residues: CASREQGGVNSPLHF. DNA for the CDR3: TGTGCCAGCAGGGAACAGGGGGGAGTTAATTCACCCCTCCACTTT.